This TCR beta chain was sequenced for a study of blood T cell repertoires in COVID-19. The overall study: The cDNA or gDNA used as material had been derived from T cells, B-cell-depleted T cells, or PBMCs.

There are 16 residues in the CDR3. Germline trimming cut 6 bases from V and 8 bases from J; bases unmatched to any gene: 8. Germline CDR1 reads KGHDR; CDR2 reads SFDVKD. In the original workflow: The assay estimated nucleated cells by amplifying reference gene primers. Clones were sequenced by immunoSEQ multiplex PCR, and TCRdb holds only the in-frame ones, with some missing. V, J and clone size are those of that table, while D and trimming were read from the DNA. The repertoire includes 200,000 to 250,000 clones, approximately 78% of them detected once, and roughly a tenth sits in the top ten. The chain uses TRBV24-1 and TRBJ2-2, with 13 bases matching TRBD2. The sequence was collected from an elderly woman with acute or convalescent COVID-19. Material: peripheral blood. CDR3 in amino acids: CATSPRTSGSIGELFF. The CDR3 DNA is TGTGCCACCAGTCCGAGGACTAGCGGGAGTATAGGGGAGCTGTTTTTT.